Listed below are T cell receptor beta chains from one sample, sequenced in a study of T-cell reconstitution after alpha-beta-depleted transplantation in children. TCRdb used MiXCR to reprocess the PCR reads, holding one entry per CDR3 protein. The sample has about 440,000 distinct CDR3 sequences, approximately 42% seen once. This material consisted of PBMCs, taken before TCRalphabeta/CD19-depleted stem cell transplant. The receptors originated from a girl aged 2 to 9 with aplastic anemia, due to receive a stem cell transplant. CDR3s include the opening cysteine and the closing phenylalanine or tryptophan. The D gene is left open where the match is weak. Rows give clone size only sometimes, using once, few, many, or a class for an expanded clone.

D: TRBD1
size: many
V: TRBV7-3
J: TRBJ1-1
CDR3: CASSLPGRGPTEAFF
DNA: TGTGCCAGCAGCTTACCTGGCAGGGGGCCCACTGAAGCTTTCTTT

D: TRBD1
size: NA
V: TRBV28
J: TRBJ2-7
CDR3: CASSYSGQGDYEQYF
DNA: TGTGCCAGCAGCTATTCCGGACAGGGTGACTACGAGCAGTACTTC

D: TRBD2
size: NA
V: TRBV4-2
J: TRBJ2-5
CDR3: CASSQEGAGGGETQYF
DNA: TGTGCCAGCAGCCAAGAGGGAGCGGGGGGCGGAGAGACCCAGTACTTC

D: NA
size: NA
V: TRBV12-3/TRBV12-4
J: TRBJ2-1
CDR3: CASSSSDRSSYNEQFF
DNA: TGTGCCAGCAGTTCCTCTGACAGGAGCTCCTACAATGAGCAGTTCTTC

D: NA
size: NA
V: TRBV21-1
J: TRBJ2-3
CDR3: CASSLQLPIFTDTQYF
DNA: TGTGCCAGCAGCTTACAGCTACCAATATTCACAGATACGCAGTATTTT

D: NA
size: NA
V: TRBV30
J: TRBJ2-1
CDR3: CAWSGTNYNEQFF
DNA: TGTGCCTGGTCCGGGACCAACTACAATGAGCAGTTCTTC

D: NA
size: NA
V: TRBV20-1
J: TRBJ2-7
CDR3: CSARDAAAEQYF
DNA: TGCAGTGCTAGAGATGCGGCAGCCGAGCAGTACTTC

D: TRBD2
size: NA
V: TRBV6-1
J: TRBJ2-3
CDR3: CASSNGLAGEDTQYF
DNA: TGTGCCAGCAGCAACGGACTAGCGGGGGAGGATACGCAGTATTTT

D: TRBD2
size: NA
V: TRBV9
J: TRBJ2-5
CDR3: CASSARDYQSETQYF
DNA: TGTGCCAGCAGCGCACGGGACTACCAATCGGAGACCCAGTACTTC

D: NA
size: few
V: TRBV11-3
J: TRBJ2-3
CDR3: CASSLSGTSTDTQYF
DNA: TGTGCCAGCAGCCTTTCCGGGACTAGCACAGATACGCAGTATTTT

D: TRBD2
size: NA
V: TRBV6-1
J: TRBJ2-7
CDR3: CASSSLGWEGLNEQYF
DNA: TGTGCCAGCAGCTCCCTCGGGTGGGAGGGCCTCAACGAGCAGTACTTC

D: NA
size: NA
V: TRBV7-9
J: TRBJ2-7
CDR3: CASTAPGTYEQYF
DNA: TGTGCCAGCACCGCCCCGGGCACATACGAGCAGTACTTC

D: TRBD2
size: once
V: TRBV7-2
J: TRBJ2-3
CDR3: CASSALPRGAFTDTQYF
DNA: TGTGCCAGCAGCGCCTTACCGCGGGGGGCTTTCACAGATACGCAGTATTTT

D: TRBD1
size: NA
V: TRBV20-1
J: TRBJ2-7
CDR3: CSARDAGTALYEQYF
DNA: TGCAGTGCTAGAGATGCCGGGACAGCACTCTACGAGCAGTACTTC

D: TRBD2
size: many
V: TRBV28
J: TRBJ2-1
CDR3: CASQRGTAHNEQFF
DNA: TGTGCCAGCCAGCGGGGAACGGCACACAATGAGCAGTTCTTC

D: TRBD2
size: many
V: TRBV18
J: TRBJ2-5
CDR3: CASSPTRGEKETQYF
DNA: TGTGCCAGCTCCCCAACCCGGGGGGAAAAAGAGACCCAGTACTTC

D: NA
size: NA
V: TRBV27
J: TRBJ2-7
CDR3: CASWDIVFPEQYF
DNA: TGTGCCAGCTGGGACATAGTATTTCCCGAGCAGTACTTC

D: NA
size: NA
V: TRBV5-1
J: TRBJ1-2
CDR3: CASSLGRPANYGYTF
DNA: TGCGCCAGCAGCTTGGGTCGCCCTGCTAACTATGGCTACACCTTC

D: NA
size: NA
V: TRBV12-3/TRBV12-4
J: TRBJ2-7
CDR3: CASSPDSWGFYEQYF
DNA: TGTGCCAGCAGTCCCGACAGTTGGGGCTTCTACGAGCAGTACTTC

D: NA
size: NA
V: TRBV28
J: TRBJ2-7
CDR3: CASSEQENGEQYF
DNA: TGTGCCAGCAGCGAACAGGAAAACGGCGAGCAGTACTTC

D: NA
size: NA
V: TRBV19
J: TRBJ1-5
CDR3: CASSIPGTVNQPQHF
DNA: TGTGCCAGTAGTATCCCCGGGACCGTCAATCAGCCCCAGCATTTT

D: NA
size: few
V: TRBV19
J: TRBJ1-1
CDR3: CASSIGASPGTEAFF
DNA: TGTGCCAGTAGTATAGGTGCGTCTCCTGGCACTGAAGCTTTCTTT

D: TRBD1
size: NA
V: TRBV18
J: TRBJ1-5
CDR3: CASSSDRGNQPQHF
DNA: TGTGCCAGCTCATCTGACAGGGGAAATCAGCCCCAGCATTTT

D: NA
size: NA
V: TRBV5-5
J: TRBJ2-7
CDR3: CASQDSLSYEQYF
DNA: TGTGCCAGCCAAGACAGCTTGTCCTACGAGCAGTACTTC

D: TRBD2
size: medium-sized
V: TRBV20-1
J: TRBJ2-7
CDR3: CSAQTSGAAYEQYF
DNA: TGCAGTGCCCAGACTAGCGGGGCAGCCTACGAGCAGTACTTC

D: NA
size: NA
V: TRBV29-1
J: TRBJ1-2
CDR3: CSVDRGYGYTF
DNA: TGCAGCGTTGATCGTGGTTATGGCTACACCTTC

D: NA
size: many
V: TRBV12-3/TRBV12-4
J: TRBJ2-7
CDR3: CASSFTGADEQYF
DNA: TGTGCCAGCAGTTTTACGGGAGCGGACGAGCAGTACTTC

D: NA
size: NA
V: TRBV5-1
J: TRBJ2-1
CDR3: CASSLIFDHEQFF
DNA: TGCGCCAGCAGCTTGATTTTTGACCATGAGCAGTTCTTC

D: TRBD2
size: NA
V: TRBV27
J: TRBJ2-3
CDR3: CASSPKAGADTQYF
DNA: TGTGCCAGCAGTCCCAAGGCGGGGGCAGATACGCAGTATTTT

D: NA
size: many
V: TRBV4-1
J: TRBJ1-4
CDR3: CASSQPGQANEKLFF
DNA: TGCGCCAGCAGCCAACCAGGGCAAGCTAATGAAAAACTGTTTTTT

D: TRBD2
size: NA
V: TRBV20-1
J: TRBJ2-1
CDR3: CSAGGTSGSTSYNEQFF
DNA: TGCAGTGCCGGCGGGACTAGCGGGAGTACCTCCTACAATGAGCAGTTCTTC

D: NA
size: many
V: TRBV7-9
J: TRBJ2-7
CDR3: CASIASTYEQYF
DNA: TGTGCCAGCATCGCCAGCACCTACGAGCAGTACTTC

D: NA
size: NA
V: TRBV21-1
J: TRBJ1-5
CDR3: CASSFQTGQPNRNQPQHF
DNA: TGTGCCAGCAGCTTTCAAACGGGACAGCCTAACCGGAATCAGCCCCAGCATTTT

D: NA
size: NA
V: TRBV28
J: TRBJ2-7
CDR3: CASSFRTQLAYF
DNA: TGTGCCAGCAGTTTTCGGACCCAATTGGCGTACTTC

D: NA
size: many
V: TRBV9
J: TRBJ2-5
CDR3: CASSVDSAIGTQYF
DNA: TGTGCCAGCAGCGTAGACTCCGCCATAGGGACCCAGTACTTC

D: TRBD1
size: many
V: TRBV10-3
J: TRBJ1-5
CDR3: CAISGDRTGLEPQHF
DNA: TGTGCCATCAGCGGGGACAGGACCGGGTTAGAGCCCCAGCATTTT

D: NA
size: few
V: TRBV20-1
J: TRBJ2-4
CDR3: CSASLEPPGNIQYF
DNA: TGCAGTGCTAGCTTGGAGCCCCCCGGGAACATTCAGTACTTC

D: TRBD2
size: NA
V: TRBV20-1
J: TRBJ2-1
CDR3: CSATGTSGSISYNEQFF
DNA: TGCAGTGCTACCGGGACTAGCGGGAGCATCTCCTACAATGAGCAGTTCTTC

D: NA
size: NA
V: TRBV20-1
J: TRBJ2-1
CDR3: CSARMSGPLYNEQFF
DNA: TGCAGTGCTAGGATGAGCGGACCTCTTTACAATGAGCAGTTCTTC

D: TRBD1
size: few
V: TRBV27
J: TRBJ1-2
CDR3: CASSSQGGNYGYTF
DNA: TGTGCCAGCAGTTCGCAGGGGGGGAACTATGGCTACACCTTC

D: TRBD1
size: NA
V: TRBV4-1
J: TRBJ2-7
CDR3: CASSPDTGTAYEQYF
DNA: TGCGCCAGCAGCCCCGACACCGGGACAGCCTACGAGCAGTACTTC

D: TRBD2
size: NA
V: TRBV5-1
J: TRBJ2-1
CDR3: CASSVTSRDEQFF
DNA: TGCGCCAGCAGCGTGACTAGCAGGGACGAGCAGTTCTTC

D: TRBD1
size: NA
V: TRBV11-1
J: TRBJ2-1
CDR3: CASSLEAQGDFNFIKEQFF
DNA: TGTGCCAGCAGCTTAGAGGCCCAGGGGGATTTTAATTTCATCAAGGAGCAGTTCTTC

D: NA
size: NA
V: TRBV7-6
J: TRBJ2-7
CDR3: CASRPLTGANYEQYF
DNA: TGTGCCAGCAGGCCTCTGACAGGAGCTAACTACGAGCAGTACTTC

D: TRBD2
size: many
V: TRBV5-1
J: TRBJ2-3
CDR3: CASSLTTSGSSTDTQYF
DNA: TGCGCCAGCAGCTTAACGACTAGCGGGAGTAGCACAGATACGCAGTATTTT

D: NA
size: NA
V: TRBV20-1
J: TRBJ1-2
CDR3: CSARRGGHYGYTF
DNA: TGCAGTGCTAGAAGAGGGGGGCACTATGGCTACACCTTC

D: NA
size: many
V: TRBV4-1
J: TRBJ2-1
CDR3: CASSRAGHEQFF
DNA: TGCGCCAGCAGCCGAGCGGGACACGAGCAGTTCTTC

D: TRBD2
size: NA
V: TRBV20-1
J: TRBJ2-3
CDR3: CSARVPGLARFDTQYF
DNA: TGCAGTGCTAGAGTCCCGGGACTAGCGAGATTTGATACGCAGTATTTT

D: TRBD2
size: few
V: TRBV4-3
J: TRBJ2-1
CDR3: CASSQGSGRKILGQFF
DNA: TGCGCCAGCAGCCAGGGTAGCGGGAGAAAGATCCTTGGGCAGTTCTTC

D: NA
size: few
V: TRBV29-1
J: TRBJ2-3
CDR3: CSVEGVGSDTQYF
DNA: TGCAGCGTTGAAGGGGTAGGGTCCGATACGCAGTATTTT

D: TRBD1
size: NA
V: TRBV5-1
J: TRBJ2-7
CDR3: CASSQKTGDAYEQYF
DNA: TGCGCCAGCAGCCAAAAGACAGGGGACGCCTACGAGCAGTACTTC

D: NA
size: NA
V: TRBV5-1
J: TRBJ2-5
CDR3: CASSLGSRDEPQYF
DNA: TGCGCCAGCAGCTTGGGTAGCAGGGACGAGCCCCAGTACTTC

D: NA
size: NA
V: TRBV29-1
J: TRBJ2-3
CDR3: CSVGRTTDTDTQYF
DNA: TGCAGCGTTGGCCGGACGACTGACACAGATACGCAGTATTTT

D: NA
size: NA
V: TRBV7-3
J: TRBJ1-1
CDR3: CASSLLGQAEAFF
DNA: TGTGCCAGCAGCTTATTAGGCCAGGCTGAAGCTTTCTTT

D: TRBD1
size: few
V: TRBV6-1
J: TRBJ1-5
CDR3: CASSEQGAGGQPQHF
DNA: TGTGCCAGCAGTGAACAGGGGGCGGGTGGTCAGCCCCAGCATTTT

D: NA
size: NA
V: TRBV29-1
J: TRBJ2-3
CDR3: CSVARTAYTDTQYF
DNA: TGCAGCGTTGCTAGGACAGCTTACACAGATACGCAGTATTTT

D: NA
size: NA
V: TRBV20-1
J: TRBJ1-4
CDR3: CSGTSPSAILNEKLFF
DNA: TGCAGTGGCACCTCGCCTTCAGCGATTCTTAATGAAAAACTGTTTTTT

D: TRBD1
size: few
V: TRBV6-2/TRBV6-3
J: TRBJ1-1
CDR3: CASSLGDSRLPEAFF
DNA: TGTGCCAGCAGTTTGGGGGACAGTCGGCTTCCTGAAGCTTTCTTT

D: NA
size: NA
V: TRBV6-1
J: TRBJ2-3
CDR3: CASREDAANADTQYF
DNA: TGTGCCAGCAGGGAGGACGCTGCCAACGCAGATACGCAGTATTTT

D: NA
size: many
V: TRBV9
J: TRBJ2-1
CDR3: CASSFPRGGSRNEQFF
DNA: TGTGCCAGCAGCTTCCCCCGAGGAGGTAGTCGGAATGAGCAGTTCTTC